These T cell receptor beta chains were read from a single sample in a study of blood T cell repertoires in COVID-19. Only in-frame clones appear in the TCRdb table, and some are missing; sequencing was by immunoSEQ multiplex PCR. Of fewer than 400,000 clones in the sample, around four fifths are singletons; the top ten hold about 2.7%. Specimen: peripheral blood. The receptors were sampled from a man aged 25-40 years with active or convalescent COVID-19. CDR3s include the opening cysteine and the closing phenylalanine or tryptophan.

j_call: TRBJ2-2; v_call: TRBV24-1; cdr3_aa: CATSDLLVATGELFF
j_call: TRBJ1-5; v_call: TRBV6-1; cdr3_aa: CASSELGGRVAQPQHF
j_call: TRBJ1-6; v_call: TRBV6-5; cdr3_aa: CASSYLGPLNNSPLHF
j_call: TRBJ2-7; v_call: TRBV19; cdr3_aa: CASTDGGGPSYEQYF
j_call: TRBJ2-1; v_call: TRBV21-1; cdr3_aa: CASSKARSYNEQFF
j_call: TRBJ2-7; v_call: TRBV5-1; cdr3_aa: CASSPRGAGLEQYF
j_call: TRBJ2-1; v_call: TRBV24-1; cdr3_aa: CATSDLSGRGDEQFF
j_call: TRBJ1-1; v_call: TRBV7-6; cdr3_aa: CASSLRTGDDEAFF
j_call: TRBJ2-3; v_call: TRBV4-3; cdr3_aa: CASSQARGTLYTDTQYF
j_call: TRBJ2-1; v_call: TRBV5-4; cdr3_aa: CASSPPGPRNEQFF
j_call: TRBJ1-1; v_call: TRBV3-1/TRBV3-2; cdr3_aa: CASSPIQGGATEAFF
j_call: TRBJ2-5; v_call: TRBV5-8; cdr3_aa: CASSLGLGREALETQYF
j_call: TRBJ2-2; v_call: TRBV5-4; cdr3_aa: CASSKGGRGTGELFF
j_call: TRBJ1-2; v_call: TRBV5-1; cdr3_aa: CASSLETAYGYTF
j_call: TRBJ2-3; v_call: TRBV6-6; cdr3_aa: CATSLQALLGTDTQYF
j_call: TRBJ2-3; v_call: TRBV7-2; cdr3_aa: CASSLNLPGTDTQYF
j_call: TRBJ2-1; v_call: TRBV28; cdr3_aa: CASSRPYDLRPNNEQFF
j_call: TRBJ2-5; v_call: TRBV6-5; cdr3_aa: CASSPREGLETQYF
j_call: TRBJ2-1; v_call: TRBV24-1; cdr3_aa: CATSASSTGNEQFF
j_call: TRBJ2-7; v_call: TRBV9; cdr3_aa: CASNPSGDRVREQYF
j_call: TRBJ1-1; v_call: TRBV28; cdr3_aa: CASGGDTEAFF
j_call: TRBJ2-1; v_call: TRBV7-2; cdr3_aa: CASRNGLAGGNEQFF
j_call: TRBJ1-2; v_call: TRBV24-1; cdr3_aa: CAASDLLGRYGYTF
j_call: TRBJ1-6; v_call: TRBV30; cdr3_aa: CAWSVSSSYNSPLHF
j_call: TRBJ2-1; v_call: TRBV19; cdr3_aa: CASRRDRVNEQFF
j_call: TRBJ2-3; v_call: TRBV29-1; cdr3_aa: CSVDLAGGTDTQYF
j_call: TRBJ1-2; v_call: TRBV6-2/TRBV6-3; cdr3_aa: CASSSGQSWGYTF
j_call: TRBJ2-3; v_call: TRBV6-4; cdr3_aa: CASSDLRTPKPCTDTQYF
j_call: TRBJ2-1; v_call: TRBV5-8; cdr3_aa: CASRGLADYNEQFF
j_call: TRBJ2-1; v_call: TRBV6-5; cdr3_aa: CASSYEASGRYNEQFF
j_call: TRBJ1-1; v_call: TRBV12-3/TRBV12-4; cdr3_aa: CASSAAESTEAFF
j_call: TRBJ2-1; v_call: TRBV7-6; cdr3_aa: CASSPSGGEVYNEQFF
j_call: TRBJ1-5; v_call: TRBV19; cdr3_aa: CASSIEDRGQPQHF
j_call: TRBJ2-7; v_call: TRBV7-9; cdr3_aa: CASSPTGFYEQYF
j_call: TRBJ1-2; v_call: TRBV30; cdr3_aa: CAWSFSTEPNYGYTF
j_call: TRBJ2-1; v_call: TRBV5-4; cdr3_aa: CASSRAGLAANEQFF
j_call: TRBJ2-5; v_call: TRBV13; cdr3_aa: CASQKRVRGKAQYF
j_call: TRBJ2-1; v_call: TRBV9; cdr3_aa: CASSVVDAYNEQFF
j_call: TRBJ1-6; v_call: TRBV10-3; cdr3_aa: CAINRENNSPLHF
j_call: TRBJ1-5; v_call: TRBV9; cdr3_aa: CASSPGLTNQPQHF
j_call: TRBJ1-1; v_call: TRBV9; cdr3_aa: CASTAGYAITEAFF
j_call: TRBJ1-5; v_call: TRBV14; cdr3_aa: CATRARGQVNQPQHF
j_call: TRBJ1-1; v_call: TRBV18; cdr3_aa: CASSLTTGEVTEAFF
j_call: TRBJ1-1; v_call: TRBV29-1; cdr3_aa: CSVDTTGAQNTEAFF
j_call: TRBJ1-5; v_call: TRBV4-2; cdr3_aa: CASSQVTGLSNQPQHF
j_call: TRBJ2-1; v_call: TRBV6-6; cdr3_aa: CASSLPSGRFNEQFF
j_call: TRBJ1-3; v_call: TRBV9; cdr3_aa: CASSDQRTGTSGNTIYF
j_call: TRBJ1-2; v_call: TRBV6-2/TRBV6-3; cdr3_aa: CASSIQGSYGYTF
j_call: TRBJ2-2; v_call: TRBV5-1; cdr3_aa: CASSLTAGDTGELFF
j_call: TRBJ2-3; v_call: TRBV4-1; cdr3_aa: CASSQGYGTGTDTQYF
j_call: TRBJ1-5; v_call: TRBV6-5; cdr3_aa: CASSPLTQGNQPQHF
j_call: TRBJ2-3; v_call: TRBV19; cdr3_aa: CASSISRGRADTQYF
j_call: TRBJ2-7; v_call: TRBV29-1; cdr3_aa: CSVESRGAYEQYF
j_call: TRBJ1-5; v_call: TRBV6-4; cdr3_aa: CASSDQGWGGSNQPQHF